This T cell receptor (beta chain) was sequenced for a study of shared clonotypes between healthy human individuals. The study enrolled healthy HIV-negative adults without recent acute infections or vaccinations as donors. Germline CDR1 and CDR2: SGHTA and FQGNSA. The V end lost 5 bases, the J end lost 5 bases, and 10 bases lay between the germline ends. This CDR3 is 13 amino acids long. Points on this clone: Its antigen is not known.

Unsorted PBMC replicate PCRs drew on around 280 ng DNA, representing 30,000 to 35,000 T cell genomes. The assay was immunoSEQ multiplex PCR, and TCRdb's table has in-frame clones only and misses some. The sample lists about 490,000 clones; roughly 78% were seen once. Findings and caveats of the study: Sampling involved blood alone; tissue repertoires likely differ.

This TCR was sampled from a woman between 35 and 50 years old in good health. Some clones in this sample may be carry-over from other donors' samples. The chain joins TRBV7-2 to TRBJ1-5; D is uncertain. The sequenced material came from PBMCs. CDR3 sequence: CASSPRVDQPQHF. DNA for the CDR3: TGTGCCAGCAGCCCCCGGGTGGATCAGCCCCAGCATTTT.